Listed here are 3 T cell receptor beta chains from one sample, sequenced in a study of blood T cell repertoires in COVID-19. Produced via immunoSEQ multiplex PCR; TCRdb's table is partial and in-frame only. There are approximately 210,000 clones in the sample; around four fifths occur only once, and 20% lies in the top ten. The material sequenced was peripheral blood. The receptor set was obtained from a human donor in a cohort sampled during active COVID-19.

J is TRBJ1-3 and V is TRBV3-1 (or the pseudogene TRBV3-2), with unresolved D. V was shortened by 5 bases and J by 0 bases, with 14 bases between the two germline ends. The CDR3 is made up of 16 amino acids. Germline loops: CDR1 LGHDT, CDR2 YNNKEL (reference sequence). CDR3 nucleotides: TGTGCCAGCAGCTCTACTGCTCCGAGCTCTGGAAACACCATATATTTT. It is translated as CASSSTAPSSGNTIYF.

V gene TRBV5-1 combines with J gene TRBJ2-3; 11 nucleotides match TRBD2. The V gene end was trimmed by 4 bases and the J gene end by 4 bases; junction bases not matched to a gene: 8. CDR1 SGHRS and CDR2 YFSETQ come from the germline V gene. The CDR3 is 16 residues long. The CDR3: CASSPRSSGGADTQYF. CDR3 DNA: TGCGCCAGCAGCCCTCGAAGTAGCGGGGGGGCAGATACGCAGTATTTT.

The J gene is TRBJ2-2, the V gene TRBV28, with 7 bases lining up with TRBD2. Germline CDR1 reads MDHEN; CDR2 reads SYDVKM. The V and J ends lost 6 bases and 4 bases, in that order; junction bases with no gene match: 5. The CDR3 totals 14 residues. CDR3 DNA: TGTGCCAGCAGGTGGCTAGCGGCCACCGGGGAGCTGTTTTTT. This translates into CASRWLAATGELFF. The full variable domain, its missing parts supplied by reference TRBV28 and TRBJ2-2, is DVKVTQSSRYLVKRTGEKVFLECVQDMDHENMFWYRQDPGLGLRLIYFSYDVKMKEKGDIPEGYSVSREKKERFSLILESASTNQTSMYLCASRWLAATGELFFGEGSRLTVL.